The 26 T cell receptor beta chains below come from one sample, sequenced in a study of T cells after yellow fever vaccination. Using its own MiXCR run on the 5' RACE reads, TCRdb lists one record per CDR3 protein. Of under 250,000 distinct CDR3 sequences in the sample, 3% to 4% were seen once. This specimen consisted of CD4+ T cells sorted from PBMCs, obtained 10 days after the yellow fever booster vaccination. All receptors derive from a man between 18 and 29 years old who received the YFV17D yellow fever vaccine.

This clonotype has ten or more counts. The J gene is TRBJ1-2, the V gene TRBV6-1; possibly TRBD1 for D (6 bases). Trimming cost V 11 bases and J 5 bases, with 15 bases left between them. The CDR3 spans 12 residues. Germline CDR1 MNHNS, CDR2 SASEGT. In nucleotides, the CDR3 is TGTGCCTCCGGGGGCAGGGGTTATGGCTACACCTTC. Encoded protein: CASGGRGYGYTF.

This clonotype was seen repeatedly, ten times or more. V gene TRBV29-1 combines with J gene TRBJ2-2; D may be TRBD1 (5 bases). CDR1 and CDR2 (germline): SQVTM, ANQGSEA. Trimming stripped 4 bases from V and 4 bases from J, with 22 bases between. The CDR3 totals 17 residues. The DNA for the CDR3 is TGCAGCGTTGCCCCCACTCGCCGTAGACAGAGCACCGGGGAGCTGTTTTTT. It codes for CSVAPTRRRQSTGELFF.

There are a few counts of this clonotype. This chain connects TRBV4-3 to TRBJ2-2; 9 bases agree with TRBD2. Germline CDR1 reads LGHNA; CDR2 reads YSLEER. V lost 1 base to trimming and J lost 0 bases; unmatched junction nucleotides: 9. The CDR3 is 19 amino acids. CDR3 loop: CASSQVLAGEYTNTGELFF. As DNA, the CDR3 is TGCGCCAGCAGCCAAGTATTAGCGGGGGAGTACACGAACACCGGGGAGCTGTTTTTT.

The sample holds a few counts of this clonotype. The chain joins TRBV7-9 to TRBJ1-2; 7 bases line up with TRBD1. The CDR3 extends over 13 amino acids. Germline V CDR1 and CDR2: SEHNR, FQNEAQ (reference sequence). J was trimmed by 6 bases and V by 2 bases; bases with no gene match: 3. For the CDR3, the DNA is TGTGCCAGCAGCTTACTGGACAGGAATGGCTACACCTTC. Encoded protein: CASSLLDRNGYTF.

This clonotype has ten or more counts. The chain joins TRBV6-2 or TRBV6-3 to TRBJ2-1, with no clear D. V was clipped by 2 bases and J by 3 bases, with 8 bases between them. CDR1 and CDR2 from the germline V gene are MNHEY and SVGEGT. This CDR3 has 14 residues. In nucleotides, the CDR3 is TGTGCCAGCAGTTACGATCGCAGCTACAATGAGCAGTTCTTC. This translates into CASSYDRSYNEQFF.

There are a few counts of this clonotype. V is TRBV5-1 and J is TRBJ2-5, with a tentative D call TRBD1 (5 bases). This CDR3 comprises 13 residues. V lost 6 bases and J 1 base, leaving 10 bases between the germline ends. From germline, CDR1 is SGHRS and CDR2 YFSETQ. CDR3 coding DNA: TGCGCCAGCAACTATGGGGCCCAAGAGACCCAGTACTTC. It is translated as CASNYGAQETQYF. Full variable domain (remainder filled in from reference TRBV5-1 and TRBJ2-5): KAGVTQTPRYLIKTRGQQVTLSCSPISGHRSVSWYQQTPGQGLQFLFEYFSETQRNKGNFPGRFSGRQFSNSRSEMNVSTLELGDSALYLCASNYGAQETQYFGPGTRLLVL.

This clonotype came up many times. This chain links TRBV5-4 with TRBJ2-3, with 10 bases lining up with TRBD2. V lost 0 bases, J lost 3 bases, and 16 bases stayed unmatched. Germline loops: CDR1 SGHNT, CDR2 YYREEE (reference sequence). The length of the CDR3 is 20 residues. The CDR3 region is CASSLEPRGLAGVVTDTQYF. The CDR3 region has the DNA TGTGCCAGCAGCTTGGAACCCCGAGGGCTAGCGGGGGTGGTGACAGATACGCAGTATTTT. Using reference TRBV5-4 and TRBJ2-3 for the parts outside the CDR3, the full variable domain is ETGVTQSPTHLIKTRGQQVTLRCSSQSGHNTVSWYQQALGQGPQFIFQYYREEENGRGNFPPRFSGLQFPNYSSELNVNALELDDSALYLCASSLEPRGLAGVVTDTQYFGPGTRLTVL.

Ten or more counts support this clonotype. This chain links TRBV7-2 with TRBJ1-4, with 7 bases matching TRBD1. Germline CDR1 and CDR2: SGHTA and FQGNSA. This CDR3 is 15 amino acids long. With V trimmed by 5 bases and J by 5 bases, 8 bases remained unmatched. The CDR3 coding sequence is TGTGCCAGCAGCCCAAACAGGGGATTCAATGAAAAACTGTTTTTT. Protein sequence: CASSPNRGFNEKLFF.

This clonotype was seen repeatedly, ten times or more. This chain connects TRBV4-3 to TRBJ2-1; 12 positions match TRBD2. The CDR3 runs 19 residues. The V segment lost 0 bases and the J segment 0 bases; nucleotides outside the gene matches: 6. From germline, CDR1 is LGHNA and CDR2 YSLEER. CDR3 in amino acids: CASSQDWTSGASSYNEQFF. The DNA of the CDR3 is TGCGCCAGCAGCCAAGATTGGACTAGCGGGGCGAGCTCCTACAATGAGCAGTTCTTC.

The CDR3 region is CASESPGGSYEQYF. The CDR3 DNA follows: TGTGCCAGTGAGTCCCCAGGGGGCTCCTACGAGCAGTACTTC. The V call is TRBV28, the J call TRBJ2-7, with 7 bases fitting TRBD1. J lost 0 bases, V lost 9 bases, and 8 bases had no gene match. From germline, CDR1 is MDHEN and CDR2 SYDVKM. The CDR3 length is 14 residues.

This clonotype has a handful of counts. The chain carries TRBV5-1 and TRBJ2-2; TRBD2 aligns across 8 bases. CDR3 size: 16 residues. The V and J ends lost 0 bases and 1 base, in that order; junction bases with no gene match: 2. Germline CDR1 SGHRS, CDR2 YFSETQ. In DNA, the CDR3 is TGCGCCAGCAGCTTGGACGGGGGGGTGAACACCGGGGAGCTGTTTTTT. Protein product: CASSLDGGVNTGELFF.

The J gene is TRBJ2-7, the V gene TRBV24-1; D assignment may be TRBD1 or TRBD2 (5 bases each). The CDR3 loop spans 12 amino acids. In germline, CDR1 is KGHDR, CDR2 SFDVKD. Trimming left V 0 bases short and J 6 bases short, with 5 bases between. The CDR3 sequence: CATSDLGGEQYF. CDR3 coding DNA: TGTGCCACCAGTGATTTGGGGGGCGAGCAGTACTTC.

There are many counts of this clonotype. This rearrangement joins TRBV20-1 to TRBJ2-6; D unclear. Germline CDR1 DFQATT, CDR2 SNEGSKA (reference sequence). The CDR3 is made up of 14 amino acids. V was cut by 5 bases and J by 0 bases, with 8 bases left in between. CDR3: CSASVYSGANVLTF. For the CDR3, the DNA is TGCAGTGCTTCTGTTTACTCTGGGGCCAACGTCCTGACTTTC.

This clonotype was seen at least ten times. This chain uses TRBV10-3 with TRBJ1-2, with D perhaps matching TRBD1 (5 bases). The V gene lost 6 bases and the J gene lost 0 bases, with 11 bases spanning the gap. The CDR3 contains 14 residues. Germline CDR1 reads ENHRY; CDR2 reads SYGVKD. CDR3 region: CAIRQTVTNYGYTF. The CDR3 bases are TGTGCCATCAGGCAGACAGTTACTAACTATGGCTACACCTTC.

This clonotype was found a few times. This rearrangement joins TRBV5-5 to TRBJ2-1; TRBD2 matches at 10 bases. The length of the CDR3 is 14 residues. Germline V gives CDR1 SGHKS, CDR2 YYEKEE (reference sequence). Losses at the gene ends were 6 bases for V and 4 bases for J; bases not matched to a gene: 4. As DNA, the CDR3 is TGTGCCAGCAAACTAGCGGGGAATTACAATGAGCAGTTCTTC. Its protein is CASKLAGNYNEQFF.

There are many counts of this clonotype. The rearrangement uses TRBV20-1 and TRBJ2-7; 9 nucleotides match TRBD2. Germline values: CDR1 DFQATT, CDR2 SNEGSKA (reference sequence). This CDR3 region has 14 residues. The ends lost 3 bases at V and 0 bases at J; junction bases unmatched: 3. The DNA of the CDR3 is TGCAGTGCTAGGATTAGCGGGGGCTCCTACGAGCAGTACGTC. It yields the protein CSARISGGSYEQYV.

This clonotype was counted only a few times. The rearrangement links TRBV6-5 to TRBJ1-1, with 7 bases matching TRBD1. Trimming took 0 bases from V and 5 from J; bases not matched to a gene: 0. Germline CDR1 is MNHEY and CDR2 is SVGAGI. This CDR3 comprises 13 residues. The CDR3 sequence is CASSYSTGTEAFF. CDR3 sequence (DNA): TGTGCCAGCAGTTACTCGACAGGGACTGAAGCTTTCTTT.

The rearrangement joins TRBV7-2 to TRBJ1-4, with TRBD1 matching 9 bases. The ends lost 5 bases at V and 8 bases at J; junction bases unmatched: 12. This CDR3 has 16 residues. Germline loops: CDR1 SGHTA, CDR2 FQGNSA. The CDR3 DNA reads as TGTGCCAGCAGCCACAACATGGGACAGGGTGGAGAAAAACTGTTTTTT. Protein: CASSHNMGQGGEKLFF.

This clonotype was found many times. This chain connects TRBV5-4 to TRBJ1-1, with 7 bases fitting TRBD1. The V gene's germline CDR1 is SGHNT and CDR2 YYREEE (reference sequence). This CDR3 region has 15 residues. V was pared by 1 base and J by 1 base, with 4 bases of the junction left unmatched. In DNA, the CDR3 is TGTGCCAGCAGCTTGAACAGGGGCGCGAACACTGAAGCTTTCTTT. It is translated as CASSLNRGANTEAFF.

This CDR3 is CASRSTGTSYF. The CDR3 DNA reads as TGTGCCAGCAGATCAACCGGGACTTCTTACTTC. V gene TRBV7-2 combines with J gene TRBJ2-5; perhaps TRBD2 as D (6 bases). Trimming took off 6 bases at V and 14 bases at J, with 16 bases between the two ends. Per germline, CDR1 SGHTA and CDR2 FQGNSA. The CDR3 totals 11 residues.

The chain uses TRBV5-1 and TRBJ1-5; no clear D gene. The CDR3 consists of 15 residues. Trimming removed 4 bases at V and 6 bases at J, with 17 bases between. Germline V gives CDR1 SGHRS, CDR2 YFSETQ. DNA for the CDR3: TGCGCCAGCAGCCCGGCCGGGTCAGACCGTCAGCCCCAGCATTTT. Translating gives CASSPAGSDRQPQHF.

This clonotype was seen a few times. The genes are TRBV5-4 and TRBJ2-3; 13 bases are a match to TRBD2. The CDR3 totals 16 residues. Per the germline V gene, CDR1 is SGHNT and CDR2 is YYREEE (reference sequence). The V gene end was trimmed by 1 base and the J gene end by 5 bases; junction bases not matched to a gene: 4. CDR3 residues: CASSLKLAGGQDTQYF. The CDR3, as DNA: TGTGCCAGCAGCTTGAAACTAGCGGGGGGGCAAGATACGCAGTATTTT.

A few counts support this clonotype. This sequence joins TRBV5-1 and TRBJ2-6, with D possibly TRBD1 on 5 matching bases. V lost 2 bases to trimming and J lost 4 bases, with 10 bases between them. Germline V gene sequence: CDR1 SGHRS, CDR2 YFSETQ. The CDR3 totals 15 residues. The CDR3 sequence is CASSFKGSGANVLTF. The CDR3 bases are TGCGCCAGCAGCTTTAAGGGGTCAGGGGCCAACGTCCTGACTTTC.

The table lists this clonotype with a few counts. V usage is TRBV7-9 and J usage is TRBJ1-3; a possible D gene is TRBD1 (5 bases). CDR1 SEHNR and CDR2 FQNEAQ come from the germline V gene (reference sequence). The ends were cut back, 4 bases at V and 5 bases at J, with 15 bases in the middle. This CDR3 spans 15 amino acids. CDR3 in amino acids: CASSYRSGTRNTIYF. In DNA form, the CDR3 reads TGTGCCAGCAGCTACCGATCCGGGACCAGAAACACCATATATTTT.

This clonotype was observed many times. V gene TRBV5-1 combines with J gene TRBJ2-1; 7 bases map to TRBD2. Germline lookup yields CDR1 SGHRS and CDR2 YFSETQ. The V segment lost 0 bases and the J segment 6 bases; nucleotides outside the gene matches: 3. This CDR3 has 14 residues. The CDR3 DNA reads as TGCGCCAGCAGCTTGGACGGGGGGTTCAATGAGCAGTTCTTC. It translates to CASSLDGGFNEQFF.

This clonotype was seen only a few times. The CDR3 sequence is CASSLAQPGPASGNTIYF. The CDR3 nucleotides are TGTGCCAGCAGCTTAGCGCAACCGGGACCGGCCTCTGGAAACACCATATATTTT. This chain joins TRBV7-2 and TRBJ1-3; TRBD1 is a possible D gene (5 bases). The CDR3 contains 18 residues. Trimming took 0 bases from V and 0 from J, leaving 15 bases between them. CDR1 SGHTA and CDR2 FQGNSA come from the germline V gene.